The rows below give T cell receptor beta chains drawn from one sample of a study of human T cells and chemical hapten exposure. TCRdb reanalysed the RACE reads using MiXCR and keeps one entry per CDR3 protein. The table has about 80,000 distinct CDR3 sequences, 14% seen once; the top ten hold more than 3.5%. Sequenced here: whole blood, sampled in connection with sensitization to the hapten diphenylcyclopropenone (DPC). The receptors were gathered from a woman aged 45-59 years with alopecia areata. Some clones in this sample may be carry-over from other donors' samples. Each CDR3 is given with its conserved first and last residue. A D gene is named only where the DNA matches it firmly. Not all rows give a size; the values are once, few, many and, for expanded clones, a class.

TRBV20-1	TRBJ1-5	15	few	TRBD1	TGCAGTGCCTGGGGGCCACAGGGGGCGGGACAGCCCCAGCATTTT	CSAWGPQGAGQPQHF
TRBV29-1	TRBJ2-3	13	few	-	TGCAGCGTTGACAGGGGAGGCACAGATACGCAGTATTTT	CSVDRGGTDTQYF
TRBV18	TRBJ1-2	12	many	-	TGTGCCAGCTCACAACCGACCTATGGCTACACCTTC	CASSQPTYGYTF
TRBV7-9	TRBJ2-7	15	-	TRBD1	TGTGCCAGCGAGTCCGGGACAGGTTACTCCTACGAGCAGAACTTC	CASESGTGYSYEQNF
TRBV6-2/TRBV6-3	TRBJ1-1	14	-	-	TGTGCCAGCCGCCGGGACACGGGTCGTACTGAAGCTTTCTTT	CASRRDTGRTEAFF
TRBV29-1	TRBJ2-1	14	few	TRBD1	TGCAGCGTTAAACACAGGGGTTCCTACAATGAGCAGTTCTTC	CSVKHRGSYNEQFF
TRBV4-1	TRBJ1-2	14	-	-	TGCGCCAGCAGCCGGTCGTATTCGGACTATGGCTACACCTTC	CASSRSYSDYGYTF
TRBV6-2/TRBV6-3	TRBJ2-1	16	-	TRBD2	TGTGCCAGCAGTTACGATAGCGGGACCCCTGAGAATGAGCAGTTCTTC	CASSYDSGTPENEQFF
TRBV9	TRBJ2-1	13	-	-	TGTGCCAGCAGCGTATTAGCGAGCAATGAGCAGTTCTTC	CASSVLASNEQFF
TRBV20-1	TRBJ1-1	12	-	-	TGCAGTGCTAGAGATGAGGGCGGTGAAGCTTTCTTT	CSARDEGGEAFF
TRBV12-3/TRBV12-4	TRBJ2-7	15	-	-	TGTGCCAGCAGTTTATGGGCGGGTCCTACCTACGAGCAGTACTTC	CASSLWAGPTYEQYF
TRBV18	TRBJ1-5	16	few	TRBD1	TGTGCCAGCTCACCAGCGGGGACAGTGAGCAATCAGCCCCAGCATTTT	CASSPAGTVSNQPQHF
TRBV30	TRBJ2-2	15	many	TRBD1	TGTGCCTGGAGACGGGACAGGGGGAACACCGGGGAGCTGTTTTTT	CAWRRDRGNTGELFF
TRBV7-8	TRBJ2-7	16	few	-	TGTGCCAGCAGCTTAGGCTTAAAGGGACTTCGCTACGAGCAGTACTTC	CASSLGLKGLRYEQYF
TRBV7-2	TRBJ2-3	12	few	-	TGTGCCAGCAGCTTAATCCCAGATACGCAGTATTTT	CASSLIPDTQYF
TRBV6-5	TRBJ2-7	16	few	TRBD2	TGTGCCAGCAGTTATGCCACTAGCGGAGCCTCCTACGAGCAGTACTTC	CASSYATSGASYEQYF
TRBV12-5	TRBJ1-1	15	many	-	TGTGCTAGTGGTTCAGGGGACCGCTTGAACACTGAAGCTTTCTTT	CASGSGDRLNTEAFF
TRBV20-1	TRBJ2-7	14	few	-	TGCAGTGCTAGGGGGCGCAGGGCCTCCTACGAGCAGTACTTC	CSARGRRASYEQYF
TRBV7-2	TRBJ1-2	15	-	-	TGTGCCAGCAGCTTAGCGTGGTTAGGGGAGCATGGCTACACCTTC	CASSLAWLGEHGYTF
TRBV6-6	TRBJ1-5	15	few	-	TGTGCCAGCAGCCGAGGGGTTGATAGCAATCAGCCCCAGCATTTT	CASSRGVDSNQPQHF
TRBV3-1	TRBJ1-1	15	few	TRBD1	TGTGCCAGCAGCCAACCGACAGGGGGGAGCACTGAAGCTTTCTTT	CASSQPTGGSTEAFF
TRBV11-2	TRBJ2-7	14	few	-	TGTGCCGGCAGCTTCCACAGGGGAGGATACGAGCAGTACTTC	CAGSFHRGGYEQYF
TRBV28	TRBJ1-1	12	-	-	TGTGCCAGCGATGCCCTGAACACTGAAGCTTTCTTT	CASDALNTEAFF
TRBV30	TRBJ2-3	16	few	-	TGTGCCTGGAGTTCTGGAGACTATATCCCCACAGATACGCAGTATTTT	CAWSSGDYIPTDTQYF
TRBV12-3/TRBV12-4	TRBJ1-6	16	-	TRBD1	TGTGCCAGCAGTCCACGGACAGGGGCAAAGAATTCACCCCTCCACTTT	CASSPRTGAKNSPLHF
TRBV10-1	TRBJ2-1	13	many	TRBD2	TGCGCCAGTTCCTTGCGGGAGGAAACTGAGCAGTTCTTC	CASSLREETEQFF
TRBV28	TRBJ2-7	13	few	-	TGTGCCAGCAACCAACAGCAGGGGTACGAGCAGTACTTC	CASNQQQGYEQYF
TRBV7-2	TRBJ2-3	18	few	-	TGTGCCAGCAGCTCTAACGAACAGGGGAGGCCCTTCACAGATACGCAGTATTTT	CASSSNEQGRPFTDTQYF
TRBV6-5	TRBJ1-6	17	-	-	TGTGCCAGCAGGTTGACAAATTCCGGGACTTATAATTCACCCCTCCACTTT	CASRLTNSGTYNSPLHF
TRBV29-1	TRBJ1-1	14	-	-	TGCAGCGTAGACGGCCGTTACCTAAACACTGAAGCTTTCTTT	CSVDGRYLNTEAFF
TRBV6-5	TRBJ2-7	15	few	TRBD2	TGTGCCAGCAGTTACTCGACTAGCGGGATCTACGAGCAGTACTTC	CASSYSTSGIYEQYF
TRBV5-1	TRBJ2-3	15	-	-	TGCGCCAGCAGCACTGGAGCTGTAGGCTTAGATACGCAGTATTTT	CASSTGAVGLDTQYF
TRBV27	TRBJ2-1	14	-	TRBD2	TGTGCCACCAAATTAGCGGGGGGATACAATGAGCAGTTCTTC	CATKLAGGYNEQFF
TRBV16	TRBJ1-2	15	-	TRBD1	TGTGCCAGCAGCCTGTTGGGACAGGGTTTCGGTGGCTACACCTTC	CASSLLGQGFGGYTF
TRBV10-2	TRBJ2-3	14	-	-	TGCGCCAGCAGTGAAGGGAGCCGCACAGATACGCAGTATTTT	CASSEGSRTDTQYF
TRBV29-1	TRBJ2-5	13	many	TRBD1	TGCAGCGCTCGCCCGACAGGGGGGGAGACCCAGTACTTC	CSARPTGGETQYF
TRBV7-2	TRBJ1-3	15	-	-	TGTGCCAGCAGCTCAAGACAGAGTTCTGGAAACACCATATATTTT	CASSSRQSSGNTIYF
TRBV20-1	TRBJ2-5	14	-	-	TGCAGTGCTAGAGATTATAGCGGAAAAGAGACCCAGTACTTC	CSARDYSGKETQYF
TRBV5-6	TRBJ1-4	12	-	-	TGTGCCAGCAGCTTGTGGCGAGAAAAACTGTTTTTT	CASSLWREKLFF
TRBV5-1	TRBJ2-2	14	few	-	TGCGCCAGCTCCGCCTCAATGGCCACCGGGGAGCTGTTTTTT	CASSASMATGELFF
TRBV4-1	TRBJ1-5	16	-	-	TGCGCCAGCAGCCAAGACTTCCCAGTCAACAATCAGCCCCAGCATTTT	CASSQDFPVNNQPQHF
TRBV9	TRBJ1-1	13	-	-	TGTGCCAGCAGCGTAGGTCCGGGAACTGAAGCTTTCTTT	CASSVGPGTEAFF
TRBV6-5	TRBJ2-4	14	few	-	TGTGCCAGCAGTTCCCATGAGTCCTCAAACATTCAGTACTTC	CASSSHESSNIQYF
TRBV18	TRBJ2-7	16	few	-	TGTGCCAGCTCTCAAATGGAGGCACGGGGGCCCTACGAGCAGTACTTC	CASSQMEARGPYEQYF
TRBV18	TRBJ2-7	15	few	TRBD1	TGTGCCAGCTCACCAAGTAGTCAGGGGGCGGAAGAGCAGTACTTC	CASSPSSQGAEEQYF
TRBV30	TRBJ1-1	12	many	-	TGTGCCTGGAACTCCATCACGGGGCCAGCTTTCTTT	CAWNSITGPAFF
TRBV5-6	TRBJ1-4	16	-	TRBD1	TGTGCCAGCAGCTTGACCGGGACAGACCCTAATGAAAAACTGTTTTTT	CASSLTGTDPNEKLFF
TRBV21-1	TRBJ1-3	11	-	-	TGTGCCAGCAGCAAGTGGAACACCATATATTTT	CASSKWNTIYF
TRBV29-1	TRBJ2-5	16	-	TRBD2	TGCAGCGTTGTACTAGCGGTGAAGAAGTACCAAGAGACCCAGTACTTC	CSVVLAVKKYQETQYF